The text below deals with one T cell receptor (beta chain). The data derive from a study of technical replicates of blood from several donors. The V gene lost 5 bases and the J gene lost 6 bases, with 8 bases spanning the gap. Germline V CDR1 and CDR2: LNHDA, SQIVND (reference sequence). The CDR3 runs 12 residues. Here immunoSEQ multiplex PCR was the method, and the copy in TCRdb shows in-frame clones only, minus some. The profile shows 84,000 or so clones, 94% of them singletons. The sequencing sample was made of T cells isolated from PBMCs. The chain couples TRBV19 to TRBJ1-5; no clear D. The receptor was isolated from a human donor in good health. The CDR3 DNA reads as TGTGCCAGTAGTGCCGGGTCTCAGCCCCAGCATTTT. Its translation is CASSAGSQPQHF.